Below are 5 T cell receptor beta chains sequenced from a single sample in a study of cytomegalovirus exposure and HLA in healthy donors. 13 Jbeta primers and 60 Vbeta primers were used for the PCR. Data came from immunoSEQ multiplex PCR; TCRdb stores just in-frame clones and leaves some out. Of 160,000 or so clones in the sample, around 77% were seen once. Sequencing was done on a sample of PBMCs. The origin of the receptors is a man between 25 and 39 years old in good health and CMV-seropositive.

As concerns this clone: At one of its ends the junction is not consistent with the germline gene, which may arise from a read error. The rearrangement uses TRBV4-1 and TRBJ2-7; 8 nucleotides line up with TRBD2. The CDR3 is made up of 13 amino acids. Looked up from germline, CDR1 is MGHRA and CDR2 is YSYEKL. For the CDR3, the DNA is TGCGCCAGCAGTCAAGCGGGGGAGAACGAGCAGTACTTC. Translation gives CASSQAGENEQYF.

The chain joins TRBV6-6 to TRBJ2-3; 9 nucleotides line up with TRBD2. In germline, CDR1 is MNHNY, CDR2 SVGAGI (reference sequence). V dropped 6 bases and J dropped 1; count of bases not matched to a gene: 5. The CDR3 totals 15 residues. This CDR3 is CASRHSGGGTDTQYF. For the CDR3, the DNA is TGTGCCAGCAGACATAGCGGGGGAGGCACAGATACGCAGTATTTT.

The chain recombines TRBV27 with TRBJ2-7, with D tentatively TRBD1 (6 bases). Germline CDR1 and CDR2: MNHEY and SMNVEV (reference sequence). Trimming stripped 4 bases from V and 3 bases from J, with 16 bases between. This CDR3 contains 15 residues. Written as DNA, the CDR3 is TGTGCCAGCAGTTCATCACCAGGGGTTGGCTACGAGCAGTACTTC. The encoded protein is CASSSSPGVGYEQYF.

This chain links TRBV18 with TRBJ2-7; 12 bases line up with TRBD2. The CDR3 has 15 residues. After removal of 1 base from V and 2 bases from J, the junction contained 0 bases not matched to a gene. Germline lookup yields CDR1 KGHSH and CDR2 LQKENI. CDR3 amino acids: CASSPRTSGTYEQYF. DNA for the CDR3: TGTGCCAGCTCACCACGGACTAGCGGGACCTACGAGCAGTACTTC.

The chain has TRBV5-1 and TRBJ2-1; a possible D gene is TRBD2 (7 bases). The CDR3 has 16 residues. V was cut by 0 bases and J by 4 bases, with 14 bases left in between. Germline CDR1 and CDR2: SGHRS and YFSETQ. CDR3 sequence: CASSLGLGGPYNEQFF. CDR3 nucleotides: TGCGCCAGCAGCTTGGGTTTGGGGGGGCCTTACAATGAGCAGTTCTTC.